Sequencing of this TCR beta chain was carried out in a study of prognosis after radiotherapy for stage I lung cancer. Study overall: Patients with stage I non-small cell lung cancer joined the study from early 2018 through January 2019. Aged about 53 to 85 years, with a median of roughly 78 years, the patients were more than 10 men and about six women.

Genomic DNA served as the source from which two-round multiplex PCR generated TCR beta CDR3 amplicons. The use of primers specific to each TRBV and TRBJ gene characterized first-round PCR. TCRdb redid the calling of the multiplex PCR reads with MiXCR, one entry per CDR3 protein. This sample has 45,000 to 70,000 distinct CDR3 sequences, with less than 30% found just once. Findings and limits, study-wide: Before stereotactic body radiation therapy the median unique TCR clone count was around 10,000, and afterwards it fell to 5,500 to 8,000. Determination of whether the expanded TCR clones were tumor-specific was not performed.

In regard to this clonotype: Its specificity is not known. This may be a read error: a much more frequent sequence differs by one nucleotide.

This CDR3 contains 14 residues. V was clipped by 3 bases and J by 2 bases, with 10 bases between them. Germline V gene data show CDR1 as KGHSH and CDR2 as LQKENI. The sample in question was PBMCs, obtained before or after stereotactic body radiation therapy (not recorded which). The receptor's source is a donor aged 50 or older with non-small cell lung cancer. The V and J genes are TRBV18 and TRBJ2-5; unclear D gene. The CDR3 DNA reads as TGTGCCAGCTCACCCCCGTGTAGGCAAGAGACCCAGTACTTC. It specifies CASSPPCRQETQYF.